Reported below is one T cell receptor beta chain. Its target is unknown. Germline assignment: CDR1 SGHVS and CDR2 FQNEAQ. Trimming at V came to 5 bases and at J to 0 bases, leaving 12 bases not matched to a gene. This CDR3 is 19 amino acids long. The PCR ran on 60 Vbeta and 13 Jbeta primers. Method: immunoSEQ multiplex PCR; TCRdb's copy keeps in-frame clones and lacks some. The sample has about 100,000 clones; about four fifths are singletons. These data come from a study of cytomegalovirus exposure and HLA in healthy donors. Study observations and caveats: Most TCR sequences were rare, but some public TCRs occurred in many donors. Certain indistinguishable V segments, among them TRBV6-2 and TRBV6-3, were excluded. It was reported that TCR beta sequences correctly inferred the HLA-A and HLA-B alleles for most subjects.

The genes are TRBV7-8 and TRBJ2-6; the match to TRBD1 covers 8 bases. Sequencing used PBMCs. This receptor was identified in a woman between 35 and 50 years old in good health and CMV-seronegative. DNA of the CDR3: TGTGCCAGCAGCCAAAGGCCCGGACAGGGACGCTCTGGGGCCAACGTCCTGACTTTC. Translating gives CASSQRPGQGRSGANVLTF.